The source of this T cell receptor (beta chain) is a study of monozygotic twins with inflammatory bowel disease. The CDR3 is made up of 19 amino acids. The V gene's germline CDR1 is SGHAT and CDR2 FQDESV (reference sequence). TCRdb reanalyzed the 5' RACE reads, giving one entry per CDR3 protein sequence and no DNA. The sample totals 420,000 or so distinct CDR3 sequences. The sequencing sample was made of blood. This clonotype originated in a human donor with ulcerative colitis or Crohn's disease, or a healthy co-twin of an affected twin (not recorded which). The rearrangement joins TRBV11-1 to TRBJ1-3. The CDR3 sequence is CASSYSGKKMEGTGNTIYF. Filled out from reference TRBV11-1 and TRBJ1-3, the complete variable domain reads EAEVAQSPRYKITEKSQAVAFWCDPISGHATLYWYRQILGQGPELLVQFQDESVVDDSQLPKDRFSAERLKGVDSTLKIQPAELGDSAMYLCASSYSGKKMEGTGNTIYFGEGSWLTVV.